This T cell receptor (beta chain) was retrieved from a study of cytomegalovirus exposure and HLA in healthy donors. Findings and caveats of the study: Some public TCRs appeared in many individuals, while most sequences were rare. Cytomegalovirus association was assigned to about 150 TCR beta chains. Subsequent analysis found a tendency for first-cohort TCR clusters to co-occur within the 95 to 150 validation repertoires.

On this clone itself: Its antigen is still unknown.

Assay: immunoSEQ multiplex PCR; the TCRdb copy retains only in-frame clones and omits some. The repertoire includes roughly 300,000 clones, 86% of them detected once, and around 0.84% sits in the top ten. V was trimmed by 0 bases and J by 0 bases, leaving 7 bases between them. This CDR3 contains 14 residues. Per germline, CDR1 SGHRS and CDR2 YFSETQ. V gene TRBV5-1 combines with J gene TRBJ2-7, with unresolved D. The sequenced sample was PBMCs. This clonotype was obtained from a young woman in good health and CMV-seronegative. The CDR3, as DNA: TGCGCCAGCAGCTTGGCACAAAGCTCCTACGAGCAGTACTTC. Translation: CASSLAQSSYEQYF.